Each of the 6 T cell receptor beta chains below was sequenced from the same sample in a study of lymphopenia after photon versus proton radiotherapy. Generated by immunoSEQ multiplex PCR, the TCRdb table keeps only in-frame clones and is missing some. The sample holds 65,000 or so clones; about nine tenths are singletons and the top ten take about 13%. Sequenced here: peripheral blood, sampled from a patient treated with proton-based radiotherapy. The receptor source for this set is an older man with esophageal cancer.

This sequence joins TRBV5-4 and TRBJ2-3; no firm D call. CDR1 SGHNT and CDR2 YYREEE come from the germline V gene (reference sequence). The CDR3 has 15 residues. Deletions cut 4 bases from V and 4 bases from J, with 16 bases between. The CDR3 spells CASSPQWRGSDTQYF. DNA of the CDR3: TGTGCCAGCAGCCCACAGTGGCGCGGATCAGATACGCAGTATTTT.

On this clone itself: Within the sample, other DNA sequences also encode this same CDR3. The rearrangement joins TRBV19 to TRBJ1-1, with D possibly matching TRBD1 (5 bases). From germline, CDR1 is LNHDA and CDR2 SQIVND (reference sequence). V lost 3 bases to trimming and J lost 0 bases, with 8 bases between them. The CDR3 extends over 14 amino acids. This CDR3 reads CASSIQGLNTEAFF. The CDR3 DNA sequence: TGTGCCAGTAGTATTCAGGGATTGAACACTGAAGCTTTCTTT.

This clone was found once. The chain carries TRBV25-1 and TRBJ2-7; D gene unclear. Germline values: CDR1 MGHDK, CDR2 SYGVNS. This CDR3 comprises 11 residues. V lost 2 bases to trimming and J lost 3 bases, with 2 bases between them. The CDR3 reads CASSENYEQYF. The DNA for the CDR3 is TGTGCCAGCAGTGAAAACTACGAGCAGTACTTC.

On this clone itself: At one end, the junction sequence differs from germline, possibly due to a read error. This sample also contains other DNA sequences that code for the same CDR3. The chain recombines TRBV7-2 with TRBJ2-5, with D possibly matching TRBD2 (6 bases). This CDR3 is 14 amino acids long. CDR1 is SGHTA, CDR2 FQGNSA, per germline. CDR3 sequence reads: CASSPLAFQETQYF. The CDR3 nucleotides read TGTGCCAGCAGCCCCCTAGCGTTCCAAGAGACCCAATACTTC.

This clone has only one observation. The rearrangement uses TRBV10-2 and TRBJ2-1; D unresolved. The CDR3 has 13 residues. Trimming shortened V by 8 bases and J by 0 bases, and 8 bases separated the two germline ends. Per the germline V gene, CDR1 is WSHSY and CDR2 is SAAADI. CDR3 sequence (DNA): TGCGCCAGCTGTGCAATCTCCTACAATGAGCAGTTCTTC. This gives the protein CASCAISYNEQFF.

This clone showed up just once. V usage is TRBV11-3 and J usage is TRBJ2-1; 9 bases agree with TRBD2. Germline CDR1 reads SGHNT; CDR2 reads YENEEA. This CDR3 is built from 19 residues. The V segment lost 0 bases and the J segment 4 bases; nucleotides outside the gene matches: 13. The DNA of the CDR3 is TGTGCCAGCAGCTTAGATCCCCCTATCCCGCTAGCGGGATACAATGAGCAGTTCTTC. It specifies CASSLDPPIPLAGYNEQFF.